Given below is one T cell receptor beta chain in context. TCRdb independently ran MiXCR on the RACE reads; one entry per CDR3 protein. The sample yields 35,000 to 45,000 distinct CDR3 sequences, approximately 9% seen once. This sample is drawn from a study of human T cells and chemical hapten exposure. Time point of the sample: patch test 2, 6 weeks after DPC sensitization. Indicated treatment: therapeutic diphenylcyclopropenone sensitization with weekly scalp DPC. The germline CDR1 and CDR2 sequences are SGDLS and YYNGEE. V lost 0 bases and J 2 bases, leaving 8 bases between the germline ends. This CDR3 is 14 amino acids long.

The J gene is TRBJ2-5, the V gene TRBV9; TRBD1 might be the D (6 bases). Sequenced material: whole blood, taken in connection with sensitization to the hapten diphenylcyclopropenone (DPC). The TCR originated in a middle-aged woman with alopecia areata. Some clones in this sample may be carry-over from other donors' samples. The CDR3 DNA reads TGTGCCAGCAGCGTAGCAGGGGTGCAAGAGACCCAGTACTTC. Translation: CASSVAGVQETQYF.